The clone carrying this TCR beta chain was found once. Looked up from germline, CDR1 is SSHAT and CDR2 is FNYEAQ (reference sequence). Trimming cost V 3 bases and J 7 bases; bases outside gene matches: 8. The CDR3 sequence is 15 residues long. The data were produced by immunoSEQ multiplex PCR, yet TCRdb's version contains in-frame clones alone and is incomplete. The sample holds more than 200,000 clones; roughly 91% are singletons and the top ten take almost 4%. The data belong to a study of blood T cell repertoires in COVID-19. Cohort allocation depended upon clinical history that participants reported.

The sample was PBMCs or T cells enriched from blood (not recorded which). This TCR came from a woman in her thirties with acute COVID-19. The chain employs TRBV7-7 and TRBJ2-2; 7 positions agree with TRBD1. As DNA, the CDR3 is TGTGCCAGCAGCTTCACAGGGGTGCAAAGCGGGGAGCTGTTTTTT. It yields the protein CASSFTGVQSGELFF.